This T cell receptor beta chain came from a study of T-cell reconstitution after alpha-beta-depleted transplantation in children. Study-wide results and limits: Expanded graft clones, several hundred of them, were reportedly the source of alpha-beta T cells about two months after transplant. Counts and diversity of T cells one year after transplant came mostly from newly produced T cells.

Using unique molecular identifiers, the investigators prepared the TCRbeta library. TCRdb called the PCR reads again in MiXCR, with one record for every CDR3 protein. The repertoire includes 200,000 to 300,000 distinct CDR3 sequences, roughly 25% of them detected once, and about 2.6% sits in the top ten. As to this clonotype: Its antigen is unknown.

Trimming took off 0 bases at V and 2 bases at J, with 14 bases between the two ends. Germline V CDR1 and CDR2: LGHNA, YNFKEQ. This CDR3 spans 16 amino acids. The source of this sequence is a girl aged 2-10 years with Fanconi anemia, due to receive a stem cell transplant. Sequences were derived from PBMCs, sampled before TCRalphabeta/CD19-depleted stem cell transplant. The rearrangement joins TRBV4-2 to TRBJ2-7, with a tentative D call TRBD2 (5 bases). CDR3 bases: TGTGCCAGCAGCCAAGAGGGCGGGTCAAGAACCTACGAGCAGTACTTC. Amino acids: CASSQEGGSRTYEQYF.